Below, 25 T cell receptor beta chains from the same sample are listed, as sequenced in a study of T cell changes during pregnancy in multiple sclerosis. Sequenced by immunoSEQ multiplex PCR; TCRdb stores in-frame clones only, minus some. The repertoire holds about 60,000 clones, around 92% seen once, with approximately 2.2% in the top ten. The starting material was peripheral blood, obtained in the first trimester of pregnancy. These receptors originate from a female donor with multiple sclerosis, enrolled in a pregnancy study.

The CDR3 region is CASSGGGTGARNEKLFF. CDR3 DNA sequence: TGTGCCAGCAGTGGAGGCGGTACAGGGGCAAGGAATGAAAAACTGTTTTTT. The chain combines TRBV2 with TRBJ1-4; 7 bases map to TRBD1. V shed 4 bases and J 5 bases; nucleotides not matched to a gene: 13. Germline CDR1 SNHLY, CDR2 FYNNEI. This CDR3 is built from 17 residues. Full variable domain (outside the CDR3, taken from reference TRBV2 and TRBJ1-4): EPEVTQTPSHQVTQMGQEVILRCVPISNHLYFYWYRQILGQKVEFLVSFYNNEISEKSEIFDDQFSVERPDGSNFTLKIRSTKLEDSAMYFCASSGGGTGARNEKLFFGSGTQLSVL.

The J gene is TRBJ2-7, the V gene TRBV7-9; D possibly corresponds to TRBD1 (6 bases). From germline, CDR1 is SEHNR and CDR2 FQNEAQ (reference sequence). The CDR3 is 15 amino acids. V lost 5 bases and J 0 bases, leaving 14 bases between the germline ends. The CDR3 DNA follows: TGTGCCAGCAGCCCGCAGGGGACGAGCTCCTACGAGCAGTACTTC. Amino acids: CASSPQGTSSYEQYF.

The genes are TRBV5-6 and TRBJ2-7; the D gene is possibly TRBD1 (5 bases). The V gene's germline CDR1 is SGHDT and CDR2 YYEEEE. Trimming stripped 2 bases from V and 3 bases from J, with 9 bases between. The CDR3 totals 13 residues. Written as DNA, the CDR3 is TGTGCCAGCAGCTTCCGGCAGGGCTACGAGCAGTACTTC. Translated: CASSFRQGYEQYF.

The V and J genes are TRBV7-9 and TRBJ1-5; D might be TRBD1 (6 bases). The germline V gene has CDR1 SEHNR and CDR2 FQNEAQ (reference sequence). The V and J ends lost 6 bases and 0 bases respectively, with 9 bases between them. This CDR3 comprises 14 residues. The CDR3, as DNA: TGTGCCAGCAGAGCAGGGGATAGCAATCAGCCCCAGCATTTT. It yields the protein CASRAGDSNQPQHF.

The chain carries TRBV5-1 and TRBJ2-5, with 8 bases fitting TRBD1. Looked up from germline, CDR1 is SGHRS and CDR2 is YFSETQ. The CDR3 has 16 amino acids. V was pared by 2 bases and J by 3 bases, with 9 bases of the junction left unmatched. The CDR3 sequence: CASSLYRDRKEETQYF. The DNA of the CDR3 is TGCGCCAGCAGCTTATACCGGGACAGGAAGGAAGAGACCCAGTACTTC.

This clone was found once. The V gene is TRBV27, the J gene TRBJ2-1; 10 nucleotides align to TRBD2. CDR3 length: 16 residues. CDR1 MNHEY and CDR2 SMNVEV come from the germline V gene (reference sequence). After removal of 2 bases from V and 1 base from J, the junction contained 2 bases not matched to a gene. Here the CDR3 reads CASSLDSGGSYNEQFF. The CDR3 DNA reads as TGTGCCAGCAGTTTAGATAGCGGGGGGTCCTACAATGAGCAGTTCTTC.

The count of this clone is one. Here the CDR3 DNA reads TGTGCCAGCTCACTACCTGGAGGGGCCGGGGAGCTGTTTTTT. Translation gives CASSLPGGAGELFF. V is TRBV18 and J is TRBJ2-2; the D gene is possibly TRBD2 (6 bases). Trimming removed 4 bases from V and 6 bases from J, with 12 bases in between. The CDR3 length is 14 residues. CDR1 is KGHSH, CDR2 LQKENI, per germline.

There are a few counts of this clone. V is TRBV6-4 and J is TRBJ2-7, with a tentative D call TRBD1 (6 bases). Trimming left V 10 bases short and J 2 bases short, with 18 bases between. The CDR3 contains 14 residues. The germline V gene encodes CDR1 MRHNA and CDR2 SNTAGT. The CDR3 spells CATGLGGTTYEQYF. The CDR3 DNA sequence: TGTGCCACTGGGTTAGGGGGAACCACCTACGAGCAGTACTTC.

This chain connects TRBV5-1 to TRBJ1-2, with a possible D match to TRBD1 (5 bases). The CDR3 covers 13 residues. V was trimmed by 0 bases and J by 8 bases, leaving 11 bases between them. CDR1 SGHRS and CDR2 YFSETQ come from the germline V gene. CDR3 loop: CASSLARGRGYTF. The CDR3 DNA reads TGCGCCAGCAGCTTGGCACGGGGGAGAGGCTACACCTTC.

V and J are TRBV28 and TRBJ2-1; the match to TRBD2 covers 8 bases. Trimming took 6 bases from V and 9 from J; bases not matched to a gene: 10. The CDR3 has 14 amino acids. CDR1 and CDR2 (germline): MDHEN, SYDVKM. The CDR3 loop is CASSWGTSLSEQFF. DNA for the CDR3: TGTGCCAGCAGCTGGGGGACTAGTTTGAGTGAGCAGTTCTTC.

The gene calls are TRBV7-9 and TRBJ2-1; D is possibly TRBD1 (5 bases). The CDR3 is made up of 13 amino acids. Germline lookup yields CDR1 SEHNR and CDR2 FQNEAQ (reference sequence). V was trimmed by 1 base and J by 13 bases, leaving 14 bases between them. CDR3 coding DNA: TGTGCCAGCAGCTTAGAGGGGTTAGAGGATCAGTTCTTC. This codes for CASSLEGLEDQFF.

Only one count was recorded for this clone. The V and J genes are TRBV6-1 and TRBJ2-6; 8 nucleotides line up with TRBD1. CDR3 length: 17 residues. CDR1 is MNHNS and CDR2 is SASEGT in the germline V gene. The ends lost 2 bases at V and 0 bases at J; junction bases unmatched: 3. The CDR3 loop is CASSEPTGGSGANVLTF. The CDR3 nucleotides read TGTGCCAGCAGTGAACCAACAGGGGGCTCTGGGGCCAACGTCCTGACTTTC.

This chain uses TRBV5-1 with TRBJ2-7, with 8 bases that match TRBD2. J lost 5 bases, V lost 4 bases, and 8 bases had no gene match. This CDR3 contains 14 residues. Germline V gene lookup returns CDR1 SGHRS and CDR2 YFSETQ. In DNA, the CDR3 is TGCGCCAGCAGCCCCGGGACTAGTCTTAACGAGCAGTACTTC. This encodes CASSPGTSLNEQYF.

As for this clone: Other DNA sequences from this sample encode an identical CDR3 as well. V and J are TRBV7-9 and TRBJ2-1; the D gene is possibly TRBD2 (6 bases). V lost 2 bases and J 4 bases, leaving 9 bases between the germline ends. The germline V gene has CDR1 SEHNR and CDR2 FQNEAQ (reference sequence). The CDR3 runs 14 residues. DNA of the CDR3: TGTGCCAGCAGCTTACTGGAGGGGTACAATGAGCAGTTCTTC. It translates to CASSLLEGYNEQFF.

The gene calls are TRBV19 and TRBJ1-5; possibly TRBD1 for D (5 bases). Germline assignment: CDR1 LNHDA and CDR2 SQIVND (reference sequence). The CDR3 loop spans 13 amino acids. V was clipped by 7 bases and J by 4 bases, with 11 bases between them. The CDR3 DNA is TGTGCCAGTACGGGCAGGGTAAATCAGCCCCAGCATTTT. Translating it yields CASTGRVNQPQHF.

Here the CDR3 DNA reads TGCAGTGCTAAGTCAGGAGAGACCCAGTACTTC. The encoded protein is CSAKSGETQYF. This sequence joins TRBV20-1 and TRBJ2-5; D is unresolved. Trimming pared 4 bases from V and 4 bases from J, leaving 7 bases between. Germline values: CDR1 DFQATT, CDR2 SNEGSKA (reference sequence). The CDR3 loop spans 11 amino acids.

The rearrangement uses TRBV18 and TRBJ2-4; 11 bases fit TRBD2. The CDR3 runs 16 residues. CDR1 and CDR2 from the germline V gene are KGHSH and LQKENI. The junction had 10 bases not matched to a gene; V was cut back by 0 bases and J by 12 bases. The CDR3 nucleotides are TGTGCCAGCTCACCACCGGGGTTAGCGGGAGGGCGGGGTCAGTACTTC. Translation gives CASSPPGLAGGRGQYF.

The DNA for the CDR3 is TGCAGCGTTGAAGACTTGGGAGATGAAGCTTTCTTT. This gives the protein CSVEDLGDEAFF. V gene TRBV29-1 combines with J gene TRBJ1-1, with no clear D. The ends were cut back, 0 bases at V and 7 bases at J, with 9 bases in the middle. The CDR3 is 12 amino acids. Germline CDR1 is SQVTM and CDR2 is ANQGSEA.

The V call is TRBV28, the J call TRBJ2-7, with 10 bases that match TRBD1. The length of the CDR3 is 13 residues. The ends lost 8 bases at V and 4 bases at J; junction bases unmatched: 5. Germline lookup yields CDR1 MDHEN and CDR2 SYDVKM. CDR3 region: CASSGQGIYEQYF. The CDR3 DNA sequence: TGTGCCAGCTCGGGACAGGGGATTTACGAGCAGTACTTC.

The chain combines TRBV5-1 with TRBJ1-4; TRBD1 matches at 10 bases. This CDR3 is built from 17 residues. Germline loops: CDR1 SGHRS, CDR2 YFSETQ. V dropped 5 bases and J dropped 5; count of bases not matched to a gene: 12. CDR3 sequence reads: CASRSGTGASGNEKLFF. CDR3 in DNA: TGCGCCAGCAGATCCGGGACAGGGGCATCAGGGAATGAAAAACTGTTTTTT.

This chain connects TRBV10-3 to TRBJ1-2; D unresolved. CDR3 length: 15 residues. Germline CDR1 is ENHRY and CDR2 is SYGVKD. The V gene lost 0 bases and the J gene lost 4 bases, with 12 bases spanning the gap. This CDR3 reads CAISESAETVYGYTF. In DNA, the CDR3 is TGTGCCATCAGTGAGTCGGCGGAGACCGTCTATGGCTACACCTTC.

The chain couples TRBV30 to TRBJ2-1, with D unclear. Per germline, CDR1 GTSNPN and CDR2 SVGIG (reference sequence). V was shortened by 0 bases and J by 5 bases, with 11 bases between the two germline ends. The length of the CDR3 is 14 residues. CDR3 nucleotide sequence: TGTGCCTGGAGTGTATCCGCCACACACAATGAGCAGTTCTTC. Amino acids: CAWSVSATHNEQFF.

In DNA form, the CDR3 reads TGTGCCATCGGTGGCGGGAGAACCTACGAGCAGTACTTC. Protein: CAIGGGRTYEQYF. J is TRBJ2-7 and V is TRBV10-3; 7 bases fit TRBD2. The CDR3 has 13 residues. V gave up 8 bases and J gave up 2 bases; unmatched junction bases: 6. Looked up from germline, CDR1 is ENHRY and CDR2 is SYGVKD.

The rearrangement uses TRBV18 and TRBJ1-2; D unresolved. V dropped 3 bases and J dropped 3 bases, with 8 bases sitting between them. In germline, CDR1 is KGHSH, CDR2 LQKENI. This CDR3 spans 13 amino acids. DNA of the CDR3: TGTGCCAGCTCACCGTCCGTAGACTATGGCTACACCTTC. It encodes CASSPSVDYGYTF.

The chain joins TRBV14 to TRBJ2-1; 14 bases are a match to TRBD2. In germline, CDR1 is SGHDN, CDR2 FVKESK. The CDR3 runs 17 residues. The V segment lost 5 bases and the J segment 6 bases; nucleotides outside the gene matches: 9. The chain's CDR3 is CASSTRTSGRLLNEQFF. CDR3 bases: TGTGCCAGCAGCACTCGGACTAGCGGGAGGCTACTCAATGAGCAGTTCTTC.